Listed below are T cell receptor beta chains from one sample, sequenced in a study of blood T cell repertoires in COVID-19. The method was immunoSEQ multiplex PCR; TCRdb's version includes in-frame clones alone and lacks a portion of them. The sample gives hundreds of thousands of clones, 83% of which show up once; around 2.5% is in the top ten. The sample was peripheral blood. Receptors originate from a woman aged 40 to 49 with active or convalescent COVID-19. Both conserved end residues are part of each CDR3. D genes are given only for firm matches. Size values are once, few and many counts, or a class for expanded clones, and some rows have none.

d_gene	j_gene	abundance	v_gene	CDR3aa	CDR3nt
TRBD1	TRBJ1-1	NA	TRBV6-5	CASRTGVNTEAFF	TGTGCCAGCAGGACAGGGGTGAACACTGAAGCTTTCTTT
NA	TRBJ2-1	once	TRBV25-1	CASSAPGQASYNEQFF	TGTGCCAGCAGTGCCCCGGGACAAGCGTCCTACAATGAGCAGTTCTTC
TRBD1	TRBJ2-1	NA	TRBV4-3	CASSQSQGGFDEQFF	TGCGCCAGCAGCCAGTCACAGGGGGGTTTTGATGAGCAGTTCTTC
TRBD1	TRBJ1-1	NA	TRBV5-5	CASLKGTGTLLNTEAFF	TGTGCCAGCCTAAAAGGGACAGGGACCTTATTGAACACTGAAGCTTTCTTT
TRBD2	TRBJ2-1	NA	TRBV18	CASSPWREGNNEQFF	TGTGCCAGCTCACCTTGGCGGGAGGGGAACAATGAGCAGTTCTTC
TRBD1	TRBJ1-1	NA	TRBV7-6	CASSWGRQGEYEAFF	TGTGCCAGCAGCTGGGGTCGACAGGGGGAATATGAAGCTTTCTTT
NA	TRBJ1-1	NA	TRBV28	CASSGGAQRNTEAFF	TGTGCCAGCAGTGGTGGGGCGCAGAGGAACACTGAAGCTTTCTTT
NA	TRBJ1-1	NA	TRBV6-1	CASSEGRNRAEAFF	TGTGCCAGCAGTGAAGGGCGGAACAGGGCGGAAGCTTTCTTT
NA	TRBJ2-3	NA	TRBV2	CASSEDRADSTDTQYF	TGTGCCAGCAGTGAAGACCGAGCGGATAGCACAGATACGCAGTATTTT
TRBD2	TRBJ2-7	NA	TRBV29-1	CSSRLAGTWEQYF	TGCAGCTCCCGACTAGCGGGGACCTGGGAGCAGTACTTC
TRBD2	TRBJ2-7	NA	TRBV28	CASSLYGGRTF	TGTGCCAGCAGTCTTTACGGCGGGAGAACCTTC
TRBD2	TRBJ2-1	NA	TRBV19	CASRRRGAHDNEQFF	TGTGCCAGTAGGCGGCGGGGGGCCCATGACAATGAGCAGTTCTTC
NA	TRBJ2-1	NA	TRBV29-1	CSEGSGEQFF	TGCAGCGAAGGTAGCGGCGAGCAGTTCTTC
NA	TRBJ1-1	once	TRBV4-2	CASSQDSGTEAFF	TGTGCCAGCAGCCAAGATAGCGGCACTGAAGCTTTCTTT
TRBD1	TRBJ1-1	NA	TRBV30	CAWSVGRGVIAEAFF	TGTGCCTGGAGTGTCGGCAGGGGGGTTATCGCTGAAGCTTTCTTT
NA	TRBJ2-3	NA	TRBV20-1	CSALYTDTQYF	TGCAGTGCTCTCTACACAGATACGCAGTATTTT
NA	TRBJ1-6	once	TRBV2	CASRYTDSPLHF	TGTGCCAGCAGGTACACAGATTCACCCCTCCACTTT
TRBD1	TRBJ1-2	NA	TRBV9	CASSAGQGATLKGGYTF	TGTGCCAGCAGCGCCGGACAGGGGGCGACCTTAAAGGGTGGCTACACCTTC
TRBD2	TRBJ2-5	few	TRBV5-1	CASSLSGRGQETQYF	TGCGCCAGCAGCCTTAGCGGGAGGGGCCAAGAGACCCAGTACTTC
NA	TRBJ1-3	NA	TRBV12-5	CASGLANLDSFPGNTIYF	TGTGCTAGTGGTTTGGCCAATTTGGACAGCTTTCCTGGAAACACCATATATTTT
NA	TRBJ2-7	NA	TRBV11-3	CASSIPGAYEQYF	TGTGCCAGCAGCATACCTGGAGCCTACGAGCAGTACTTC
TRBD1	TRBJ1-3	NA	TRBV24-1	CATSDETDREGNTIYF	TGTGCCACCAGTGACGAAACGGACAGGGAAGGAAACACCATATATTTT
NA	TRBJ2-5	NA	TRBV24-1	CATSDPAGPGETQYF	TGTGCCACCAGTGATCCCGCCGGCCCGGGAGAGACCCAGTACTTC
NA	TRBJ1-5	NA	TRBV2	CAQSRSSNQPQHF	TGTGCCCAGTCTCGGAGTAGCAATCAGCCCCAGCATTTT
NA	TRBJ1-5	NA	TRBV4-1	CASRPGGPGNQPQHF	TGCGCCAGCCGCCCTGGGGGCCCGGGCAATCAGCCCCAGCATTTT
NA	TRBJ1-2	NA	TRBV28	CASSLPLVQGSYGYTF	TGTGCCAGCAGTTTGCCCTTGGTACAGGGTAGCTATGGCTACACCTTC
TRBD1	TRBJ2-1	NA	TRBV19	CASSIGTGAYNEQFF	TGTGCCAGTAGTATCGGGACAGGAGCTTACAATGAGCAGTTCTTC
NA	TRBJ1-6	NA	TRBV15	CATSRRQGTNSPLHF	TGTGCCACCAGCCGACGGCAGGGGACTAATTCACCCCTCCACTTT
TRBD1	TRBJ1-2	NA	TRBV6-5	CASSSLGQGDGYTF	TGTGCCAGCAGTTCGCTCGGACAGGGCGATGGCTACACCTTC
NA	TRBJ1-3	NA	TRBV19	CASSIGQGNTIYF	TGTGCCAGTAGTATAGGGCAGGGAAACACCATATATTTT
NA	TRBJ2-1	NA	TRBV5-1	CASSLDSYNEQFF	TGCGCCAGCAGCTTGGACTCTTACAATGAGCAGTTCTTC
TRBD1	TRBJ1-2	NA	TRBV7-8	CASSALTGPNYGYTF	TGTGCCAGCAGCGCCCTGACAGGGCCTAACTATGGCTACACCTTC
NA	TRBJ1-5	NA	TRBV2	CASKQTGPNQPQHF	TGTGCCAGCAAGCAAACAGGGCCCAATCAGCCCCAGCATTTT
TRBD2	TRBJ2-7	NA	TRBV27	CASSLWGGYEQYF	TGTGCCAGCAGTTTATGGGGGGGGTACGAGCAGTACTTC
TRBD1	TRBJ2-7	NA	TRBV29-1	CSGKQGREQYF	TGCAGCGGGAAACAGGGGCGGGAGCAGTACTTC
NA	TRBJ2-7	few	TRBV5-1	CASSLAGVSEQYF	TGCGCCAGCAGCTTGGCCGGGGTTAGCGAGCAGTACTTC
TRBD1	TRBJ1-2	NA	TRBV30	CAWSIGQGIGYTF	TGTGCCTGGAGTATAGGACAGGGTATTGGCTACACCTTC
NA	TRBJ1-3	NA	TRBV19	CASSHPGDTIYF	TGTGCCAGTAGTCATCCGGGAGACACCATATATTTT
NA	TRBJ1-2	few	TRBV1	CTTQGEELTNYGYTF	TGCACCACCCAGGGGGAGGAACTCACTAACTATGGCTACACCTTC
TRBD1	TRBJ2-5	once	TRBV5-1	CASSLGQGYQETQYF	TGCGCCAGCAGCTTGGGACAGGGCTACCAAGAGACCCAGTACTTC
NA	TRBJ1-5	NA	TRBV2	CASTRDLYGQPQHF	TGTGCCAGCACCCGGGACTTATACGGCCAGCCCCAGCATTTT